One T cell receptor beta chain is described in this entry. No antigen is known for it. Those donating, healthy Caucasian individuals from Russia, were aged roughly 6 to 95. Per sample, a minimum of 6.5 million PBMCs were isolated. V lost 3 bases to trimming and J lost 5 bases, with 13 bases between them. This CDR3 is 14 amino acids long. Germline-derived CDR1 and CDR2 are SGHTA and FQGNSA. This entry belongs to a study of blood T cells in healthy people across ages. It was with a sample-barcoded 5' primer and a J-beta primer mix that a second PCR of about 6 to 12 cycles was run. TCRdb reprocessed the 5' RACE reads with MiXCR, giving one entry per CDR3 protein. This sample has about 1.8 million distinct CDR3 sequences; roughly 52% occur once, and the top ten carry 2.1%. Study-wide points: Greater diversity and more naive CD4+ cells were seen in long-lived donors than in aged donors.

The rearrangement links TRBV7-2 to TRBJ2-5; D gene unclear. Sequenced sample: blood. This receptor was obtained from a woman between 35 and 50 years old in good health. The CDR3 bases are TGTGCCAGCAGCTTTCCACAGAGTGGGGAGACCCAGTACTTC. It codes for CASSFPQSGETQYF.